Listed below are T cell receptor beta chains from one sample, sequenced in a study of patients and donors after allogeneic stem cell transplantation. TCRdb independently ran MiXCR on the RT-PCR reads; one entry per CDR3 protein. The sample gives about 960,000 distinct CDR3 sequences, under 20% of which show up once; about 6% is in the top ten. Source material: blood, either unsorted or a sorted T cell fraction (not recorded which). The receptors were sampled from a human donor who was either an allogeneic HSCT recipient or a stem cell or donor lymphocyte infusion donor (not recorded which). It is not recorded whose cells these are; they may come from a transplant donor. Both conserved end residues are part of each CDR3. The D gene is left open where the match is weak. A clone size is listed for some rows: how often the clone was seen (once, few, many), or a class if it is expanded.

.	TRBJ2-7	TRBV27	.	TGTGCCAGCAGTTTATCCACCCCCTACGAGCAGTACTTC	CASSLSTPYEQYF
few	TRBJ1-6	TRBV30	.	TGTGCCTGGAGTGTGAGGGGTTTGGATTCACCCCTCCACTTT	CAWSVRGLDSPLHF
.	TRBJ2-3	TRBV5-1	.	TGCGCCAGCAGCGGCCTTTGGCGGGACACAGATACGCAGTATTTT	CASSGLWRDTDTQYF
few	TRBJ2-1	TRBV10-3	.	TGTGCCATCAGGGGCGGCTACAATGAGCAGTTCTTC	CAIRGGYNEQFF
.	TRBJ1-4	TRBV20-1	.	TGCAGTGCGGGGTCGGTAGCCAGTCCTGAAAAACTGTTTTTT	CSAGSVASPEKLFF
few	TRBJ2-1	TRBV5-6	TRBD2	TGTGCCAGCAGCCTGACTAGCGGGAGCTACCGCTCCTACAATGAGCAGTTCTTC	CASSLTSGSYRSYNEQFF
many	TRBJ1-4	TRBV12-3/TRBV12-4	TRBD1	TGTGCCAGCACCATTTTCAGGGGGCCAGTCGGAAAACTGTTTTTT	CASTIFRGPVGKLFF
few	TRBJ2-1	TRBV7-6	.	TGTGCCAGCAGCTTATCAGGGTTGGGGGAGCAGTTCTTC	CASSLSGLGEQFF
many	TRBJ2-2	TRBV5-1	.	TGCGCCAGCAGCTTGGGACTGTTCACCGGGGAGCTGTTTTTT	CASSLGLFTGELFF
few	TRBJ1-4	TRBV5-5	.	TGTGCCAGCAGCTTCCGTCAGGGCGAGGCTAATGAAAAACTGTTTTTT	CASSFRQGEANEKLFF
.	TRBJ2-1	TRBV24-1	.	TGTGCCACCAGTGTTGCCCGGACGGATGAGCAGTTCTTC	CATSVARTDEQFF
.	TRBJ2-1	TRBV7-3	TRBD2	TGTGCCAGCAGCTTAAGGGTTCAGCGGGGGGGCCCGGAGCAGTTCTTC	CASSLRVQRGGPEQFF
.	TRBJ2-3	TRBV4-1	.	TGCGCCAGCAGCCAAGAGAGGGCAGAAACAGATACGCAGTATTTT	CASSQERAETDTQYF
few	TRBJ1-6	TRBV27	.	TGTGCCAGCACCCTGAGACAGATGGGTTCACCCCTCCACTTT	CASTLRQMGSPLHF
few	TRBJ2-3	TRBV5-6	.	TGTGCCAGCAGCTTGGAGGGTAGGGGCGGCACAGATACGCAGTATTTT	CASSLEGRGGTDTQYF
few	TRBJ1-2	TRBV9	.	TGTGCCAGCAGCGGGCGTGAACAGGGATATGGCTACACCTTC	CASSGREQGYGYTF
.	TRBJ2-2	TRBV4-1	.	TGCGCCAGCAGCCAACCAAGATGGACAGAGGGAACCGGGGAGCTGTTTTTT	CASSQPRWTEGTGELFF
.	TRBJ2-7	TRBV30	.	TGTGCCTGGAGTGTAGGGGACTACGAGCAGTACTTC	CAWSVGDYEQYF
.	TRBJ2-7	TRBV5-1	.	TGCGCCAGCAGGGAAGAAAACTACGAGCAGTACTTC	CASREENYEQYF
few	TRBJ1-5	TRBV20-1	.	TGCAGTGCTAGAGATCAGGCACGGGGGACTAGCAATCAGCCCCAGCATTTT	CSARDQARGTSNQPQHF
.	TRBJ2-3	TRBV18	.	TGTGCCAGCTCACCACCTAGCAGGGGTGCTACGCAGTATTTT	CASSPPSRGATQYF
.	TRBJ2-1	TRBV20-1	.	TGCAGTGCTAGAGATTCCTCGATGGACTACTCCTACAATGAGCAGTTCTTC	CSARDSSMDYSYNEQFF